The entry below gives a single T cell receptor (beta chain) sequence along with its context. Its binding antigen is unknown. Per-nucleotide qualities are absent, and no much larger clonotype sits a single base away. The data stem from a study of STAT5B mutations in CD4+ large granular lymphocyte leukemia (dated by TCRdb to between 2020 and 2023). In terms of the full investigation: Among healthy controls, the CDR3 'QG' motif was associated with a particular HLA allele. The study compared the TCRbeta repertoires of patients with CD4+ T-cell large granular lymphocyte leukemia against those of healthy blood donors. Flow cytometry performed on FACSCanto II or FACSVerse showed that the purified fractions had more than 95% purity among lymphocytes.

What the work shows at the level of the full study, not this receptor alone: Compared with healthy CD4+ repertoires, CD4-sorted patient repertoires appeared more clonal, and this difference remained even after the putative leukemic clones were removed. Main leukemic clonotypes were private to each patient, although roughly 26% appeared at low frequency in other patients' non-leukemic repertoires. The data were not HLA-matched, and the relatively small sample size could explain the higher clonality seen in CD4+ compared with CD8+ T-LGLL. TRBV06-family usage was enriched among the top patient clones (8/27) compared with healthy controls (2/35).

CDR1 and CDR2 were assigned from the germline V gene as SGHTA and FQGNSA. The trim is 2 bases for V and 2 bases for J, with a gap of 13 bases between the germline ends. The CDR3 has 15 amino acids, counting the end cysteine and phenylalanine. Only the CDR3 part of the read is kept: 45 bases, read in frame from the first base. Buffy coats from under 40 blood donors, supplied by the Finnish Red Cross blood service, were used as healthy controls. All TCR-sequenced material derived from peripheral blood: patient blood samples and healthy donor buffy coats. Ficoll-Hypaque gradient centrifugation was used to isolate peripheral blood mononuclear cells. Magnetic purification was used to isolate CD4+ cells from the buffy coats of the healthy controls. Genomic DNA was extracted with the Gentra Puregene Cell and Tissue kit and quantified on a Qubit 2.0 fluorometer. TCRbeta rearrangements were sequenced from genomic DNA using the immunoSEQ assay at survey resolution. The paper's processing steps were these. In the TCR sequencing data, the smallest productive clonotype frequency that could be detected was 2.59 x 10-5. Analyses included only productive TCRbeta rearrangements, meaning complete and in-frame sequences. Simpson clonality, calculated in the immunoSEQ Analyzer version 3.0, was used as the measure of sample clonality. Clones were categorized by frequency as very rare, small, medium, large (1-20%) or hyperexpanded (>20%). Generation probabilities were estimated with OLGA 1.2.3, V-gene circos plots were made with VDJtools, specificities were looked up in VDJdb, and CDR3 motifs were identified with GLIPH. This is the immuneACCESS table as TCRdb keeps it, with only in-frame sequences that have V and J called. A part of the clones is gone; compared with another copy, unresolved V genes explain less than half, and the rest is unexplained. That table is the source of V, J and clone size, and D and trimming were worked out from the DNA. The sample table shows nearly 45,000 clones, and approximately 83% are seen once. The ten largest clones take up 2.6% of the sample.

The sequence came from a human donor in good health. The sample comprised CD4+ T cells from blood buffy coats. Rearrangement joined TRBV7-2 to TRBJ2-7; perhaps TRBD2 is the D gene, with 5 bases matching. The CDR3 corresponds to CASSLTGSATYEQYF. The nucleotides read TGTGCCAGCAGCTTAACGGGGTCGGCTACCTACGAGCAGTACTTC.